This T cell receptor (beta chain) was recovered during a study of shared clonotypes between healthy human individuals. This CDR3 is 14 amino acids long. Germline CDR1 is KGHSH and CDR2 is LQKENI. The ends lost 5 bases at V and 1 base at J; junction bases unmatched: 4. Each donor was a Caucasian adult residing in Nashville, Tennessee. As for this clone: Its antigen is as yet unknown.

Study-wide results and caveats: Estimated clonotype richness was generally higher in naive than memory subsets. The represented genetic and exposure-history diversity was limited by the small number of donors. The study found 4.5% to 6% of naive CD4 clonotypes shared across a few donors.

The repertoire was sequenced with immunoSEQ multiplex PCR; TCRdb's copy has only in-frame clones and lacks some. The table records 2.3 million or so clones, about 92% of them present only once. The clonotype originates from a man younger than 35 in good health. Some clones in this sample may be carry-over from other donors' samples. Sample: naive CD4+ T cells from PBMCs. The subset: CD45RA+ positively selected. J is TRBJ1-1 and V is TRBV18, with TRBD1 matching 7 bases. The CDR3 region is CASSTGQTNTEAFF. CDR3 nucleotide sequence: TGTGCCAGCTCAACGGGACAGACGAACACTGAAGCTTTCTTT.